A single T cell receptor (beta chain) is shown here with its context. The target antigen is unknown. MiXCR, run by TCRdb on the RACE reads, gives a single entry per CDR3 protein. This sample has about 73,000 distinct CDR3 sequences; 8.5% occur once, and the top ten carry approximately 3.7%. This entry is derived from a study of human T cells and chemical hapten exposure. Time point of the sample: patch test 2, 6 weeks after DPC sensitization. As for treatment: therapeutic diphenylcyclopropenone sensitization with weekly scalp DPC. V lost 5 bases to trimming and J lost 10 bases, with 11 bases between them. The CDR3 loop spans 12 amino acids. CDR1 and CDR2 from the germline V gene are SGHVS and FQNEAQ. Study-level points and caveats: Sensitizing to DPC left TCRs with a frequency above 1 in 1000 unaltered.

The chain joins TRBV7-8 to TRBJ1-4, with unresolved D. This clonotype originated in a woman aged 45-65 years with alopecia areata. Some clones in this sample may be carry-over from other donors' samples. The source material was whole blood, sampled in connection with sensitization to the hapten diphenylcyclopropenone (DPC). Here the CDR3 reads CASSLGKGKLFF. DNA for the CDR3: TGTGCCAGCAGCCTAGGGAAAGGAAAACTGTTTTTT.